The 3 T cell receptor beta chains below all came from one sample that was sequenced in a study of cytomegalovirus exposure and HLA in healthy donors. This PCR relied on a set of 60 Vbeta primers and 13 Jbeta primers. Clones were read by immunoSEQ multiplex PCR, and TCRdb kept only the in-frame ones, dropping some. The sample lists 130,000 to 150,000 clones, about 75% occurring once. Sequenced material: PBMCs. Source of these receptors: a woman aged 25 to 39 in good health and CMV-seronegative.

The chain carries TRBV5-5 and TRBJ1-2; TRBD1 aligns across 8 bases. Germline CDR1 is SGHKS and CDR2 is YYEKEE (reference sequence). The V segment lost 4 bases and the J segment 7 bases; nucleotides outside the gene matches: 6. CDR3 length equals 13 residues. The CDR3 DNA sequence: TGTGCCAGCAGCCCCGGGACAGGATTTGGCTACACCTTC. It is translated as CASSPGTGFGYTF.

The chain joins TRBV7-8 to TRBJ1-4; D is possibly TRBD1 (5 bases). The CDR3 loop spans 16 amino acids. Looked up from germline, CDR1 is SGHVS and CDR2 is FQNEAQ. The V and J ends lost 1 base and 4 bases respectively, with 13 bases between them. The CDR3 region has the DNA TGTGCCAGCAGCTTAGGGGGGGGTCACTTTAATGAAAAACTGTTTTTT. Its protein is CASSLGGGHFNEKLFF.

The J gene is TRBJ1-5, the V gene TRBV7-8; D possibly corresponds to TRBD1 (5 bases). This CDR3 contains 16 residues. CDR1 is SGHVS and CDR2 is FQNEAQ in the germline V gene. Trimming removed 1 base from V and 2 bases from J, with 12 bases in between. The CDR3 region has the DNA TGTGCCAGCAGCTTAGAGGGGTGGAGAGGCAATCAGCCCCAGCATTTT. Translation gives CASSLEGWRGNQPQHF.